This T cell receptor beta chain emerged from a study of T cells in Graves' hyperthyroidism and ophthalmopathy. Turning to the study itself: The authors collected peripheral blood at initial diagnosis, before any treatment. Study conclusions and caveats: Most expanded thyroid clonotypes above 0.001 recurred in blood.

Germline CDR1 reads LNHDA; CDR2 reads SQIVND (reference sequence). V was pared by 2 bases and J by 0 bases, with 7 bases between. This CDR3 is built from 15 residues. Amplification of TCR beta CDR3 regions was performed using RNA transcripts as template. Carried out on the TCR CDR3, a first-round RT-PCR used the HTBI primer set. TCRdb reanalysed the multiplex PCR reads using MiXCR and keeps one entry per CDR3 protein. Among about 360,000 distinct CDR3 sequences, under 15% were seen once, and the ten largest hold less than 10%. Uncontrolled infection, other autoimmune disease, pregnancy or lactation excluded patients. Remarks on this clonotype: The antigen is not known.

This TCR derives from a woman between 18 and 29 years old with Graves' hyperthyroidism. Sample: blood. The rearrangement joins TRBV19 to TRBJ2-2; D gene ambiguous. CDR3 bases: TGTGCCAGTAGTATAAGGCAGACGAACACCGGGGAGCTGTTTTTT. Its translation is CASSIRQTNTGELFF.